This T cell receptor beta chain is from a study of vaccination effects on CD4 cells after COVID-19. Clones were read by immunoSEQ multiplex PCR, and TCRdb kept only the in-frame ones, dropping some. The table shows more than 12,000 clones, with about 75% occurring only once. This clone occurred a few times. Antigen specificity is unknown. The length of the CDR3 is 14 residues. CDR1 is LGHDT, CDR2 YNNKEL, per germline (reference sequence). With 2 bases removed from V and 2 bases from J, the gap between germline ends came to 7 bases. The ViraFEST assay expanded antigen-specific CD4+ T cells with viral peptide pools before sequencing. Cultured cells yielded isolated CD4+ T cells after 10 to 11 days. The cohort was immunized with two doses of either the BNT162b2 or mRNA-1273 vaccine.

The material was CD4+ T cells from PBMCs cultured with HCoV-NL63 spike peptides, obtained after COVID-19 vaccination. This rearrangement joins TRBV3-1 (or the pseudogene TRBV3-2) to TRBJ1-3, with a possible D match to TRBD1 (5 bases). This clonotype originated in a human donor who received a COVID-19 vaccine. For the CDR3, the DNA is TGTGCCAGCAGCCAACAGGGCACTGGAAACACCATATATTTT. It encodes CASSQQGTGNTIYF.